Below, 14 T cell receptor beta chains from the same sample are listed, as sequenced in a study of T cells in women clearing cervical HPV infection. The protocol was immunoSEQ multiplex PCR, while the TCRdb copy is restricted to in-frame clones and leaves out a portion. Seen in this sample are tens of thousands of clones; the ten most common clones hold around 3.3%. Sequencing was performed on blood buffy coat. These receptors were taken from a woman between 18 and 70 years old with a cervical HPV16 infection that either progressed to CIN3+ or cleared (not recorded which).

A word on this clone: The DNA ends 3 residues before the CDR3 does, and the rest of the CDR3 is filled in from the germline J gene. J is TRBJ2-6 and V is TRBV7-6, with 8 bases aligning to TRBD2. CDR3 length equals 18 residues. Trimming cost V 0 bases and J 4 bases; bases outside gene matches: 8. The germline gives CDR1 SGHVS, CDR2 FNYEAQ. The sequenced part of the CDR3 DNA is TGTGCCAGCAGCTTAGCACCAGCGGGAGTCACCGGGGCCAACGTC. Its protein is CASSLAPAGVTGANV. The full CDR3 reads CASSLAPAGVTGANVLTF.

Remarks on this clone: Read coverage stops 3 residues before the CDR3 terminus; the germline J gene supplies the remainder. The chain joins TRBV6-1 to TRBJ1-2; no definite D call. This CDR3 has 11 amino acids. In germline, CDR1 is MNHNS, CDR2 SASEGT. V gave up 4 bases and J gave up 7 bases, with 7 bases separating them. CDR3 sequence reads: CASSVGGGYTF. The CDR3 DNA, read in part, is TGTGCCAGCAGTGTAGGCGGTGGC.

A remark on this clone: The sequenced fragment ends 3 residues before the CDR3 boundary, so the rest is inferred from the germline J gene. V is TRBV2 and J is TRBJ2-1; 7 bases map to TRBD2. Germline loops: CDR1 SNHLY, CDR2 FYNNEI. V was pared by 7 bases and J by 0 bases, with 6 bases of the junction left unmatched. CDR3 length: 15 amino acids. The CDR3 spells CASTQSGDSYNEQFF. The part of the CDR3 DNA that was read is TGTGCCAGCACCCAAAGCGGGGACTCCTACAATGAG.

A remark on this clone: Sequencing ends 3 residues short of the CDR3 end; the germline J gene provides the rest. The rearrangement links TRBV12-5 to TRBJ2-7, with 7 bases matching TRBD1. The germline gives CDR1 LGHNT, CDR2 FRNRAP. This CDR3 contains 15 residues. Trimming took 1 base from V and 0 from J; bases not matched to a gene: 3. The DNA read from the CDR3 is TGTGCTAGTGGTTTGGAAAGACAGGGCTCCTACGAG. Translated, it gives CASGLERQGSYE. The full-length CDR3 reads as CASGLERQGSYEQYF.

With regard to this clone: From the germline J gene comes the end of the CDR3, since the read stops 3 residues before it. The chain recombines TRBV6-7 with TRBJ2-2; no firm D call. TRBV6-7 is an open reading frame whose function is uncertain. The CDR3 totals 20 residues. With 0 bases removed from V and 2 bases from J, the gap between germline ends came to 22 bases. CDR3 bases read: TGTGCCAGCAGTTACTCGTTAAAAGGATTTCTTCGCGGAAACACCGGGGAG. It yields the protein CASSYSLKGFLRGNTGE. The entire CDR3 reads CASSYSLKGFLRGNTGELFF.

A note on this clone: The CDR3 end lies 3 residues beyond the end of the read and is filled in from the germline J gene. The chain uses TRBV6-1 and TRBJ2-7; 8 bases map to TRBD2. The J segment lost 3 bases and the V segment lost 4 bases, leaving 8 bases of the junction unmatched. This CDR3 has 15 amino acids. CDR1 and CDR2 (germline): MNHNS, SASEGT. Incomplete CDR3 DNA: TGTGCCAGCAGTGGACTAACTAGCGGCAACTACGAG. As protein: CASSGLTSGNYE. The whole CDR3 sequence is CASSGLTSGNYEQYF.

The CDR3 loop reads CASSSRNRRQPYGYTF. CDR3 bases read: TGTGCCAGTAGTAGCCGAAACAGGAGGCAACCCTATGGC. This rearrangement joins TRBV19 to TRBJ1-2; weak D call: TRBD1 (5 bases). The read ends 3 residues before the CDR3 terminus; that terminus is restored from the germline J gene. Trimming shortened V by 4 bases and J by 4 bases, and 19 bases separated the two germline ends. Per the germline V gene, CDR1 is LNHDA and CDR2 is SQIVND (reference sequence). This CDR3 has 16 amino acids.

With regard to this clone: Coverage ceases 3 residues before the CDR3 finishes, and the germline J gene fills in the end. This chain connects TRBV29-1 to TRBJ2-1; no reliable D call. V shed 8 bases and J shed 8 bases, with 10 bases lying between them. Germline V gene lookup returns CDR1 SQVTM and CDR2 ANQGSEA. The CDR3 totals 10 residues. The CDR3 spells CSSSVDEQFF. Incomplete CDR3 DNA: TGCAGCTCTAGTGTCGATGAG.

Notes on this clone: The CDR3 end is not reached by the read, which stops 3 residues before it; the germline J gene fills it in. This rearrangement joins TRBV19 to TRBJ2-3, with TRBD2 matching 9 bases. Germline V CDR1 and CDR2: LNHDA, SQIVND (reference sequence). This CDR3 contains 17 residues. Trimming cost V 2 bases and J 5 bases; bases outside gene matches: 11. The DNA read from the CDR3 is TGTGCCAGTAGTATAATCCGACTAGCGGTGAGGGGAGATACG. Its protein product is CASSIIRLAVRGDT. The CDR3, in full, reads CASSIIRLAVRGDTQYF.

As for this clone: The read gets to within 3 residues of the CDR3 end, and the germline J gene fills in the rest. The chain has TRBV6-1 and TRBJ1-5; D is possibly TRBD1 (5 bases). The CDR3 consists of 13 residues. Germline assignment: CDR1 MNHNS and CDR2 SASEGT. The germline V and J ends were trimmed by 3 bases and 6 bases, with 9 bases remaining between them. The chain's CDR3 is CASSDQGSQPQHF. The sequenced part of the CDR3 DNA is TGTGCCAGCAGTGATCAGGGTAGTCAGCCC.

The sequenced CDR3 bases are TGTGCCAGCACGGGACTCAATAACAATGAG. It translates to CASTGLNNNE. The whole CDR3 region reads CASTGLNNNEQFF. The chain recombines TRBV12-3 or TRBV12-4 with TRBJ2-1; TRBD2 might be the D (6 bases). The read falls 3 residues short of the CDR3 end, and the missing part is taken from the germline J gene. The germline V and J ends were trimmed by 7 bases and 5 bases, with 12 bases remaining between them. The length of the CDR3 is 13 residues.

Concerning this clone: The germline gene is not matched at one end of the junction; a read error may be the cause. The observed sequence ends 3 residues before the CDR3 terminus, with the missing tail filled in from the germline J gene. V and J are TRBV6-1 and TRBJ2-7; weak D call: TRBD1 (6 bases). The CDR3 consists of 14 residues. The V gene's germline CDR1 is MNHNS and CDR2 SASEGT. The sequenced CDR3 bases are TGTGCCAGCAGAGAAGACGGGACATCCTACGAG. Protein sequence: CASREDGTSYE. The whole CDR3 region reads CASREDGTSYEQYF.

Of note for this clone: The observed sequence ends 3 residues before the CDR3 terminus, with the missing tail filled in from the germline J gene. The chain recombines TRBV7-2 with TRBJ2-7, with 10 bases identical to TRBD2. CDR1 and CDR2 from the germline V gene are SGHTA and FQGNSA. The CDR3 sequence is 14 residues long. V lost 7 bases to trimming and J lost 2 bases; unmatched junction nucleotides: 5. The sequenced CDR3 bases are TGTGCCAGCACTCTAAGCGGGAGGGCCTACGAG. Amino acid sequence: CASTLSGRAYE. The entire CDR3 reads CASTLSGRAYEQYF.

CDR3 loop: CSASRATSYEQYF. The DNA read from the CDR3 is TGCAGTGCTAGTAGGGCGACGTCCTACGAG. The V and J genes are TRBV20-1 and TRBJ2-7; D not resolved. From the germline J gene comes the end of the CDR3, since the read stops 3 residues before it. With 3 bases removed from V and 1 base from J, the gap between germline ends came to 10 bases. From germline, CDR1 is DFQATT and CDR2 SNEGSKA (reference sequence). This CDR3 is 13 amino acids long.